This T cell receptor beta chain was recovered during a study of shared clonotypes between healthy human individuals (dated by TCRdb to about 2020). With respect to the entire study: A few men and a couple of women, aged 18 to 49 years, made up the cohort. To estimate repertoire size and how much clonotype sharing occurs between individuals, the study deeply sequenced the blood TCR repertoires of five healthy adults. To increase sequencing depth and limit assay-specific biases, different laboratories used diverse techniques to prepare libraries and sequence TCR repertoires. Each donor's leukapheresis produced roughly between roughly 0.9 and 9 billion PBMCs.

On the study overall, not on this receptor specifically: Pairwise subsampling led to the expectation that sequencing depth would affect the degree of clonotype sharing among donors. The genetic and exposure-history diversity represented was limited by the small number of donors. Sampling was restricted to blood, and TCR repertoires in tissue are likely to differ from TCR repertoires in blood.

Healthy HIV-negative adults with no recently reported acute infections or vaccinations were included as donors. Every donor was a Caucasian adult residing in Nashville, Tennessee, USA. In the unsorted samples, 87 million or so PBMCs were counted, and genomic DNA was extracted using the QIAamp DNA Blood Mini kit. After blood collection by leukapheresis, PBMCs were isolated using Ficoll-Histopaque density gradient centrifugation and then cryopreserved in the vapor phase of liquid nitrogen. TCR CDR3 regions were amplified from genomic DNA by multiplex PCR using the deep immunoSEQ assay. Extracted genomic DNA from each cell subset was spread evenly across all wells of several immunoSEQ 96-well plates, with each plate serving as a replicate. For unsorted PBMC, each replicate PCR was loaded with about 300 ng genomic DNA, equivalent to about 33,000 T cell genomes. Ten immunoSEQ deep assay plates were used to sequence unsorted PBMC genomic DNA. The purified libraries were quantified using a Qubit 3.0 fluorometer, sized with a Bioanalyzer 2100, and then quantified again using the KAPA Library Quantification kit. Every immunoSEQ 96-well plate was sequenced on a dedicated single-read 150-cycle Illumina NextSeq 550 flow cell. Under the source paper's analysis protocol: The immunoSEQ output contained only junctional sequences without quality scores, so filtering could not match that applied to full-length reads. Sequences were annotated with PyIR, a Python wrapper for IgBLAST v1.9, using IMGT germline references to assign V/J genes and CDR3. Reads were filtered out if the reads had weak V/J assignments (E-value above 1e-6), no CDR3, stop codons, out-of-frame junctions, or ambiguous translated residues. V3J clonotypes were defined by identical inferred V gene, J gene, and CDR3 amino acid sequence. Percentage overlap between repertoires was computed as shared unique clonotypes divided by the size of the smaller repertoire. Three approaches were used to assess repertoire richness: RTK rarefaction, the Chao1 estimator, and Recon v2.1 estimates of unobserved clonotypes. TCRdb obtained this table from immuneACCESS and retained in-frame rearrangements with V and J assigned. These tables miss some clones; where compared with another copy, unresolved V genes account for less than half of the shortfall, and the remainder is unexplained. D and trimming come from the DNA, and the V and J calls and clone size come from that table. Across this sample there are roughly 450,000 clones, with around 74% seen only once. In total, the top ten clones hold over 10% of the sample.

With regard to this clone: Its antigen is currently not known. Per-nucleotide qualities are absent, and no much larger clonotype sits a single base away.

Trimming takes 6 bases off V and 2 bases off J; junction bases not matched to a gene: 6. From a lookup of the germline V gene, CDR1 and CDR2 are SGHTA and FQGNSA. Including cysteine and phenylalanine, the CDR3 has 16 amino acids. Only CDR3 DNA remains: 48 bases, in frame from the first base. Source material: PBMCs. The chain was built from TRBV7-2 and TRBJ2-3; a stretch of 12 junction bases matches TRBD2. The TCR was taken from a woman in her forties in good health. Some clones in this sample may be carry-over from other donors' samples. The CDR3 protein sequence reads: CASRVGLAGFTDTQYF. The DNA is as follows: TGTGCCAGCAGAGTCGGACTAGCGGGATTCACAGATACGCAGTATTTT.